This is a list of T cell receptor beta chains from one sample in a study of OX40 agonist ivuxolimab in advanced cancers. Assay used: immunoSEQ multiplex PCR; TCRdb lists only in-frame clones, some missing. The table has about 19,000 clones, 70% to 90% seen once. The material sequenced was CD4+ or CD8+ T cells sorted from blood, taken in a trial of the OX40 agonist ivuxolimab. All receptors derive from an adult with an advanced solid tumor such as melanoma, head and neck, liver or kidney cancer. CDR3s include the opening cysteine and the closing phenylalanine or tryptophan. A D gene is named only where the DNA matches it firmly. Size values are once, few and many counts, or a class for expanded clones, and some rows have none.

size	D	V	J	CDR3	DNA
.	.	TRBV9	TRBJ2-1	CASSVEQSSYNEQFF	TGTGCCAGCAGCGTGGAGCAGAGCTCCTACAATGAGCAGTTCTTC
.	TRBD2	TRBV27	TRBJ2-5	CASSLGASGGYKETQYF	TGTGCCAGCAGTTTAGGAGCTAGCGGGGGCTATAAGGAGACCCAGTACTTC
few	.	TRBV2	TRBJ1-4	CASRDLMRLFF	TGTGCCAGCAGAGACTTAATGAGACTGTTTTTT
.	.	TRBV4-1	TRBJ2-5	CASSPRDIQETQYF	TGCGCCAGCAGCCCCCGGGACATACAAGAGACCCAGTACTTC
.	.	TRBV7-2	TRBJ2-1	CASSSPPLIPFSSYNEQFF	TGTGCCAGCAGCTCTCCTCCTTTAATTCCCTTTTCCTCCTACAATGAGCAGTTCTTC
.	TRBD1	TRBV11-2	TRBJ2-7	CASSDRVFYEQYF	TGTGCCAGCAGCGACAGGGTATTCTACGAGCAGTACTTC
.	TRBD1	TRBV27	TRBJ2-7	CASRTGGLGLGYEQYF	TGTGCCAGCAGGACAGGGGGCCTTGGGTTGGGGTACGAGCAGTACTTC
.	.	TRBV21-1	TRBJ2-2	CASSRDPALAGGRGGELFF	TGTGCCAGCAGCCGGGACCCCGCGTTAGCGGGAGGGCGGGGCGGGGAGCTGTTTTTT
.	TRBD2	TRBV30	TRBJ2-2	CAWSVLAGTGELFF	TGTGCCTGGAGTGTACTAGCGGGTACCGGGGAGCTGTTTTTT
.	.	TRBV6-1	TRBJ2-7	CASSVSEFYEQYF	TGTGCCAGCAGTGTTTCGGAATTCTACGAGCAGTACTTC
.	.	TRBV11-3	TRBJ2-1	CASSLGGANNEQFF	TGTGCCAGCAGCTTAGGGGGGGCGAACAATGAGCAGTTCTTC
.	.	TRBV7-6	TRBJ1-1	CASSPKDMNTEAFF	TGTGCCAGCAGCCCCAAGGATATGAACACTGAAGCTTTCTTT
few	TRBD1	TRBV5-4	TRBJ2-5	CASFPRGQQETQYF	TGTGCCAGCTTCCCGAGGGGACAGCAAGAGACCCAGTACTTC
.	TRBD1	TRBV11-2	TRBJ2-7	CASSLDRELGYEQYF	TGTGCCAGCAGCTTGGACAGGGAGTTGGGTTACGAGCAGTACTTC
once	.	TRBV5-8	TRBJ1-3	CASSLEAVISGNTIYF	TGTGCCAGCAGCTTGGAGGCAGTTATCTCTGGAAACACCATATATTTT
.	.	TRBV30	TRBJ1-3	CAWGTALGGNTIYF	TGTGCCTGGGGGACTGCCTTGGGGGGAAACACCATATATTTT
.	TRBD1	TRBV6-1	TRBJ2-5	CASSAGTGSVETQYF	TGTGCCAGCAGCGCCGGGACAGGGTCGGTGGAGACCCAGTACTTC
.	.	TRBV2	TRBJ2-2	CASRTIPNTGELFF	TGTGCCAGCAGAACCATTCCGAATACCGGGGAGCTGTTTTTT
.	.	TRBV4-1	TRBJ1-1	CASSPPGGRQPLNTEAFF	TGCGCCAGCAGCCCCCCCGGAGGGAGACAGCCTTTGAACACTGAAGCTTTCTTT
.	TRBD2	TRBV7-9	TRBJ2-5	CASSGPTSGGAFGTQYF	TGTGCCAGCAGCGGACCCACTAGCGGGGGGGCCTTTGGGACCCAGTACTTC
.	.	TRBV6-4	TRBJ1-1	CASSESWGVNTEAFF	TGTGCCAGCAGTGAATCATGGGGGGTGAACACTGAAGCTTTCTTT
.	.	TRBV7-6	TRBJ2-5	CASSLGGGPGTQYF	TGTGCCAGCAGCTTAGGTGGAGGCCCCGGGACCCAGTACTTC
.	.	TRBV5-8	TRBJ2-7	CASSGAGGPLYEQYF	TGTGCCAGCAGCGGAGCAGGGGGGCCTTTATACGAGCAGTACTTC